One and the same sample provided the 19 T cell receptor beta chains below, sequenced in a study of early T cells in non-severe SARS-CoV-2 infection. In TCRdb, the 5' RACE reads were re-called with MiXCR into one record per CDR3 protein. Of tens of thousands of distinct CDR3 sequences in the sample, around 15% are singletons; the top ten hold less than 5%. The sequencing used whole blood, collected at baseline. The receptors here all came from an adult who was a healthcare worker with PCR-confirmed SARS-CoV-2 infection or an uninfected control (not recorded which).

A few counts support this clonotype. The rearrangement uses TRBV19 and TRBJ2-1; the D gene is possibly TRBD1 (6 bases). This CDR3 is built from 15 residues. V was pared by 4 bases and J by 0 bases, with 10 bases between. Germline V gene sequence: CDR1 LNHDA, CDR2 SQIVND (reference sequence). CDR3 sequence: CASSKGDPSYNEQFF. Here the CDR3 DNA reads TGTGCCAGTAGTAAGGGGGACCCCTCCTACAATGAGCAGTTCTTC.

This chain links TRBV5-4 with TRBJ2-3; D possibly corresponds to TRBD2 (5 bases). With 4 bases removed from V and 6 bases from J, the gap between germline ends came to 21 bases. There are 16 residues in the CDR3. Germline V lookup: CDR1 SGHNT, CDR2 YYREEE (reference sequence). The CDR3, as DNA: TGTGCCAGCAGCCCGGATGGCGGTACGGGGTTGGATACGCAGTATTTT. It specifies CASSPDGGTGLDTQYF. The full variable domain, its missing parts supplied by reference TRBV5-4 and TRBJ2-3, is ETGVTQSPTHLIKTRGQQVTLRCSSQSGHNTVSWYQQALGQGPQFIFQYYREEENGRGNFPPRFSGLQFPNYSSELNVNALELDDSALYLCASSPDGGTGLDTQYFGPGTRLTVL.

A few counts support this clonotype. The chain carries TRBV18 and TRBJ2-7; the D gene is possibly TRBD2 (6 bases). The CDR3 is made up of 13 amino acids. CDR1 KGHSH and CDR2 LQKENI come from the germline V gene. With 4 bases removed from V and 6 bases from J, the gap between germline ends came to 13 bases. CDR3 region: CASSLADNREQYF. For the CDR3, the DNA is TGTGCCAGCTCACTAGCGGACAATCGCGAGCAGTACTTC.

J is TRBJ1-1 and V is TRBV18; D is perhaps TRBD1 (5 bases). Per the germline V gene, CDR1 is KGHSH and CDR2 is LQKENI. The CDR3 covers 13 residues. V lost 2 bases to trimming and J lost 7 bases, with 11 bases between them. This CDR3 reads CASSPIGQHEAFF. In DNA form, the CDR3 reads TGTGCCAGCTCACCAATCGGACAACATGAAGCTTTCTTT.

The table lists this clonotype with many counts. The chain joins TRBV7-9 to TRBJ2-6; D uncertain. The length of the CDR3 is 15 residues. V gave up 5 bases and J gave up 0 bases, with 8 bases separating them. Germline V gene data show CDR1 as SEHNR and CDR2 as FQNEAQ (reference sequence). CDR3 loop: CASSPQISGANVLTF. CDR3 DNA: TGTGCCAGCAGCCCTCAGATCTCTGGGGCCAACGTCCTGACTTTC.

This clonotype was counted between two and nine times. The CDR3 nucleotides are TGTGCCAGCAGTTCGAGACTAGGGAACATTCAGTACTTC. Translation gives CASSSRLGNIQYF. The V gene is TRBV28, the J gene TRBJ2-4, with D possibly being TRBD2 (6 bases). Looked up from germline, CDR1 is MDHEN and CDR2 is SYDVKM. The CDR3 extends over 13 amino acids. V lost 4 bases to trimming and J lost 7 bases, with 11 bases between them.

This clonotype was observed a few times. CDR3 sequence reads: CASSLMGVEAFF. Written as DNA, the CDR3 is TGTGCCAGCAGTTTAATGGGGGTTGAAGCTTTCTTT. J is TRBJ1-1 and V is TRBV28; D may be TRBD1 (5 bases). CDR3 size: 12 residues. The germline CDR1 and CDR2 sequences are MDHEN and SYDVKM. Trimming took 2 bases from V and 7 from J, leaving 8 bases between them.

This chain connects TRBV27 to TRBJ2-3; D might be TRBD1 or TRBD2, each matching 5 bases. V was pared by 4 bases and J by 0 bases, with 17 bases between. Germline CDR1 reads MNHEY; CDR2 reads SMNVEV (reference sequence). CDR3 length equals 17 residues. CDR3 nucleotides: TGTGCCAGCAGTTCACGCCTAAGGGGAGCTAGCACAGATACGCAGTATTTT. Amino acid sequence: CASSSRLRGASTDTQYF.

This clonotype was found many times. The CDR3 sequence is CASSSLDVEQFF. CDR3 DNA: TGTGCCAGCAGCTCCTTAGATGTTGAGCAGTTCTTC. V is TRBV12-3 or TRBV12-4 and J is TRBJ2-1; D gene unclear. V lost 6 bases and J lost 9, with 12 bases in between. The CDR3 totals 12 residues.

This clonotype came up a few times. This chain uses TRBV28 with TRBJ2-7; 8 bases match TRBD2. V shed 4 bases and J 0 bases; nucleotides not matched to a gene: 5. This CDR3 region has 15 residues. Germline CDR1 MDHEN, CDR2 SYDVKM. Here the CDR3 reads CASSYSGGISYEQYF. The CDR3, as DNA: TGTGCCAGCAGTTACTCGGGAGGGATCTCCTACGAGCAGTACTTC.

The rearrangement links TRBV19 to TRBJ2-7; D remains unclear. With 1 base removed from V and 3 bases from J, the gap between germline ends came to 7 bases. The CDR3 has 13 amino acids. The germline CDR1 and CDR2 sequences are LNHDA and SQIVND (reference sequence). This CDR3 reads CASSIVLHYEQYF. In DNA form, the CDR3 reads TGTGCCAGTAGTATAGTATTACACTACGAGCAGTACTTC.

The chain employs TRBV27 and TRBJ1-6, with a tentative D call TRBD1 (6 bases). Looked up from germline, CDR1 is MNHEY and CDR2 is SMNVEV (reference sequence). The CDR3 is 16 amino acids. V shed 5 bases and J shed 5 bases, with 16 bases lying between them. The CDR3 DNA follows: TGTGCCAGCAGTAAAAACAGGGTGGAGGATAATTCACCCCTCCACTTT. Its translation: CASSKNRVEDNSPLHF.

Only a few counts were recorded for this clonotype. The CDR3 spells CASSYLSYEQYF. The CDR3 DNA sequence: TGTGCCAGCAGTTACTTATCCTACGAGCAGTACTTC. J is TRBJ2-7 and V is TRBV12-3 or TRBV12-4, with unresolved D. The V gene lost 4 bases and the J gene lost 1 base, with 5 bases spanning the gap. CDR3 length equals 12 residues.

This clonotype was observed many times. CDR3 sequence (DNA): TGTGCCAGCAGCCGACGCACTGAAGCTTTCTTT. Its protein is CASSRRTEAFF. V usage is TRBV6-6 and J usage is TRBJ1-1, with D hard to call. From germline, CDR1 is MNHNY and CDR2 SVGAGI (reference sequence). This CDR3 is built from 11 residues. V was clipped by 6 bases and J by 4 bases, with 6 bases between them.

This clonotype was recorded only once. This chain links TRBV2 with TRBJ1-1, with D hard to call. Germline V CDR1 and CDR2: SNHLY, FYNNEI. This CDR3 has 16 residues. Between the trimmed V and J ends, which lost 7 bases and 1 base, there was a span of 19 bases. The CDR3 sequence: CASKSGFSPPNTEAFF. The CDR3 DNA is TGTGCCAGCAAATCAGGCTTCTCTCCCCCGAACACTGAAGCTTTCTTT. Drawing the rest from reference TRBV2 and TRBJ1-1, the complete variable domain is EPEVTQTPSHQVTQMGQEVILRCVPISNHLYFYWYRQILGQKVEFLVSFYNNEISEKSEIFDDQFSVERPDGSNFTLKIRSTKLEDSAMYFCASKSGFSPPNTEAFFGQGTRLTVV.

This clonotype was counted between two and nine times. The V and J genes are TRBV11-2 and TRBJ2-2; a possible D gene is TRBD1 (6 bases). This CDR3 is 14 amino acids long. Trimming removed 4 bases at V and 2 bases at J, with 8 bases between. In germline, CDR1 is SGHAT, CDR2 FQNNGV. CDR3 loop: CASSWGRNTGELFF. CDR3 bases: TGTGCCAGCAGCTGGGGGCGCAACACCGGGGAGCTGTTTTTT.

The chain joins TRBV27 to TRBJ1-5; no firm D call. CDR1 and CDR2 (germline): MNHEY, SMNVEV (reference sequence). This CDR3 has 14 amino acids. Trimming took off 7 bases at V and 5 bases at J, with 15 bases between the two ends. CDR3 residues: CASTRLPFDQPQHF. CDR3 coding DNA: TGTGCCAGCACGAGGTTACCCTTTGATCAGCCCCAGCATTTT.

This clonotype was seen only a few times. This rearrangement joins TRBV5-1 to TRBJ1-5; D gene unclear. CDR3 size: 15 residues. V was cut by 1 base and J by 1 base, with 9 bases left in between. Germline V gene data show CDR1 as SGHRS and CDR2 as YFSETQ. Here the CDR3 DNA reads TGCGCCAGCAGCTTGCTCGATTCAAGCAATCAGCCCCAGCATTTT. Encoded protein: CASSLLDSSNQPQHF.

In this sample, this clonotype turned up a few times. The chain recombines TRBV20-1 with TRBJ2-7, with 7 bases identical to TRBD1. CDR1 and CDR2 from the germline V gene are DFQATT and SNEGSKA (reference sequence). With 1 base clipped from V and 0 bases from J, the junction kept 6 bases outside the gene matches. This CDR3 spans 15 amino acids. CDR3 nucleotides: TGCAGTGCTAGAGGAATTGGGACAGACTCCTACGAGCAGTACTTC. Translating it yields CSARGIGTDSYEQYF.